A selection of T cell receptor beta chains follows, all from one sample in a study of T cell responses to AZD1222 COVID-19 vaccine. Only in-frame clones appear in the TCRdb table, and some are missing; sequencing was by immunoSEQ multiplex PCR. The sample shows under 95,000 clones, 85% to 90% of them seen only once. The sequences come from peripheral blood, collected on day 0 of AZD1222 vaccination. Receptors were obtained from an adult in good health. The CDR3 runs from the conserved cysteine through the conserved F or W.

14 | TRBJ1-2 | TRBV5-1 | CASRARGANYGYTF
15 | TRBJ2-2 | TRBV3-1/TRBV3-2 | CASSQTGRYTGELFF
15 | TRBJ1-2 | TRBV7-8 | CASSLQTGALVGYTF
15 | TRBJ1-5 | TRBV18 | CASSAGQGVNQPQHF
15 | TRBJ2-3 | TRBV5-1 | CASNPGQGFMDTQYF
13 | TRBJ1-6 | TRBV14 | CASSPRQDSPLHF
16 | TRBJ1-6 | TRBV6-5 | CASSYSPAGGNSPLHF
13 | TRBJ1-5 | TRBV7-2 | CASSSPNNQPQHF
15 | TRBJ1-4 | TRBV19 | CASAFRGADGEKLFF
13 | TRBJ1-1 | TRBV4-2 | CASSHGGGTEAFF